These 16 T cell receptor beta chains came from one sample sequenced in a study of metastatic and nonmetastatic thyroid tumors. Thyroid surgery was preceded by no treatment in any patient. TCRdb reprocessed the PCR reads using MiXCR. The sample yields around 44,000 clones, 28% seen once. Sequenced material: blood. These receptor sequences come from a male donor with papillary thyroid cancer or a benign thyroid nodule (not recorded which). Some clones in this sample may be carry-over from other donors' samples.

The rearrangement uses TRBV6-2 or TRBV6-3 and TRBJ2-7; 9 bases agree with TRBD2. CDR1 MNHEY and CDR2 SVGEGT come from the germline V gene. With 6 bases clipped from V and 3 bases from J, the junction kept 6 bases outside the gene matches. This CDR3 has 14 amino acids. The CDR3 sequence is CASREAGGFYEQYF. CDR3 nucleotides: TGTGCCAGCAGGGAAGCGGGAGGCTTCTACGAGCAGTACTTC.

This clone appeared many times. The gene calls are TRBV5-6 and TRBJ2-5; perhaps TRBD1 as D (6 bases). The CDR3 runs 15 residues. V shed 1 base and J shed 2 bases, with 12 bases lying between them. The germline gives CDR1 SGHDT, CDR2 YYEEEE. In DNA form, the CDR3 reads TGTGCCAGCAGCTTGCAGGACAGTTCACAAGAGACCCAGTACTTC. Translating it yields CASSLQDSSQETQYF. The full variable domain, its missing parts supplied by reference TRBV5-6 and TRBJ2-5, is DAGVTQSPTHLIKTRGQQVTLRCSPKSGHDTVSWYQQALGQGPQFIFQYYEEEERQRGNFPDRFSGHQFPNYSSELNVNALLLGDSALYLCASSLQDSSQETQYFGPGTRLLVL.

In this sample, this clone turned up once. The J gene is TRBJ1-5, the V gene TRBV5-1; D may be TRBD1 (6 bases). With 2 bases removed from V and 1 base from J, the gap between germline ends came to 10 bases. CDR3 length: 15 amino acids. Per the germline V gene, CDR1 is SGHRS and CDR2 is YFSETQ. This chain's CDR3 is CASSFGGLSNQPQHF. CDR3 coding DNA: TGCGCCAGCAGCTTCGGGGGGCTGAGCAATCAGCCCCAGCATTTT.

This clone has ten or more counts. The chain is built from TRBV11-2 and TRBJ2-5, with 8 bases matching TRBD1. Unmatched junction bases numbered 1, after V lost 3 bases and J lost 4 bases. This CDR3 contains 13 residues. The germline gives CDR1 SGHAT, CDR2 FQNNGV. The DNA of the CDR3 is TGTGCCAGCAGCTTCCAGGGGGCAGAGACCCAGTACTTC. Its protein is CASSFQGAETQYF.

In its sample, this clone was seen once. This chain uses TRBV20-1 with TRBJ2-7; TRBD2 agrees at 12 bases. CDR3 length equals 18 residues. The junction had 12 bases not matched to a gene; V was cut back by 0 bases and J by 3 bases. CDR1 and CDR2 (germline): DFQATT, SNEGSKA (reference sequence). In DNA, the CDR3 is TGCAGTGCTAGAGATATCACTAGCGGGGGGCCGCACTTCTACGAGCAGTACTTC. As protein: CSARDITSGGPHFYEQYF.

This clone was seen many times. The chain has TRBV7-3 and TRBJ2-5, with 11 bases fitting TRBD2. V lost 5 bases and J lost 4; bases outside the gene matches: 9. This CDR3 spans 16 amino acids. CDR1 and CDR2 (germline): SGHTA, FQGTGA. Written as DNA, the CDR3 is TGTGCCAGCAGCCCAAAGAGACTAGCGGGGAGAGAGACCCAGTACTTC. This gives the protein CASSPKRLAGRETQYF.

This clone is labeled medium-sized. The gene calls are TRBV5-1 and TRBJ2-1, with 10 bases matching TRBD2. Germline V gives CDR1 SGHRS, CDR2 YFSETQ. The CDR3 consists of 15 residues. The junction had 2 bases not matched to a gene; V was cut back by 0 bases and J by 5 bases. The CDR3 nucleotides are TGCGCCAGCAGCTTGGATCTAGCGGGAGACAATGAGCAGTTCTTC. Its protein product is CASSLDLAGDNEQFF.

This clone is categorized as medium-sized. The genes are TRBV6-1 and TRBJ1-2, with 11 bases lining up with TRBD1. This CDR3 contains 14 residues. Per germline, CDR1 MNHNS and CDR2 SASEGT. The V gene end was trimmed by 8 bases and the J gene end by 5 bases; junction bases not matched to a gene: 7. The CDR3 loop reads CASEPGTGGYGYTF. CDR3 DNA: TGTGCCAGCGAACCCGGGACAGGGGGATATGGCTACACCTTC.

Many counts were recorded for this clone. This chain joins TRBV7-8 and TRBJ1-5; D uncertain. Germline loops: CDR1 SGHVS, CDR2 FQNEAQ. CDR3 size: 16 residues. Trimming left V 5 bases short and J 5 bases short, with 19 bases between. CDR3 in amino acids: CASSRWRMRDYQPQHF. In nucleotides, the CDR3 is TGTGCCAGCAGCCGGTGGCGAATGAGGGATTATCAGCCCCAGCATTTT.

This clone rates as medium-sized. The chain recombines TRBV4-1 with TRBJ1-1; D not resolved. Germline V gene lookup returns CDR1 MGHRA and CDR2 YSYEKL. The V and J ends lost 2 bases and 11 bases respectively, with 9 bases between them. The CDR3 loop spans 11 amino acids. The CDR3 protein is CASSQSEEAFF. CDR3 in DNA: TGCGCCAGCAGCCAATCGGAGGAGGCTTTCTTT.

This clone was observed at least ten times. The chain couples TRBV7-6 to TRBJ2-7; TRBD2 matches at 7 bases. CDR3 length equals 15 residues. Unmatched junction bases numbered 4, after V lost 0 bases and J lost 2 bases. Per the germline V gene, CDR1 is SGHVS and CDR2 is FNYEAQ. CDR3 in amino acids: CASSLAGGGTYEQYF. The DNA for the CDR3 is TGTGCCAGCAGCTTAGCTGGGGGGGGGACCTACGAGCAGTACTTC.

Sample share makes this clone medium-sized. The chain combines TRBV6-1 with TRBJ2-3; D is uncertain. V lost 5 bases and J lost 6, with 9 bases in between. Germline lookup yields CDR1 MNHNS and CDR2 SASEGT. This CDR3 spans 12 amino acids. CDR3 DNA: TGTGCCAGCAGTCAATTCGGTGATACGCAGTATTTT. This encodes CASSQFGDTQYF.

A note on this clone: Its ends do not fully match the called genes, so a read error is possible. V and J are TRBV12-3 or TRBV12-4 and TRBJ1-5; D gene uncertain. The CDR3 is 15 residues long. CDR3 DNA: TGTGCCAGCAGTCTAATTTTTCCGGTGGATCAGCCCCAACATTTT. Translation: CASSLIFPVDQPQHF.

The sample holds many counts of this clone. J is TRBJ2-7 and V is TRBV14, with D perhaps TRBD2 (6 bases). Germline V gene lookup returns CDR1 SGHDN and CDR2 FVKESK. The CDR3 extends over 18 amino acids. V was shortened by 2 bases and J by 4 bases, with 24 bases between the two germline ends. In DNA, the CDR3 is TGTGCCAGCAGCCAAAAGACCGGAGGGACCCGTGGATTATACGAGCAGTACTTC. This encodes CASSQKTGGTRGLYEQYF.

This clone was recorded many times. The rearrangement links TRBV30 to TRBJ1-6, with D possibly TRBD1 on 5 matching bases. This CDR3 region has 15 residues. Trimming removed 2 bases at V and 4 bases at J, with 12 bases between. Germline CDR1 is GTSNPN and CDR2 is SVGIG (reference sequence). CDR3 in amino acids: CAWSLRSGYNSPLHF. CDR3 nucleotides: TGTGCCTGGAGTTTGCGCTCAGGGTATAATTCACCCCTCCACTTT.

In this sample, this clone turned up a few times. Since no conserved phenylalanine or tryptophan closes the CDR3, a read error is the likely cause. It is unclear where the CDR3 begins or ends on the DNA, so no DNA is shown, and the CDR3 is as TCRdb lists it. This CDR3 reads CSVDRQGWGNTGEPFS. The V and J genes are TRBV29-1 and TRBJ2-2; the table calls TRBD1, which could not be checked here. The CDR3 numbers 16 amino acids, ends counted. From germline, CDR1 is SQVTM and CDR2 ANQGSEA.